This TCR beta chain was identified in a study of T cell repertoires and leukemia-associated antigens (dated by TCRdb to between 2019 and 2020). With regard to the full study: Around 17 million effective reads were obtained overall, with each sample giving about 5.1 to 7 million read pairs and 3.3 to 5.0 million effective reads. The study aimed to identify which antigen a TCR Vbeta21 clone previously found in CML patients recognizes, using in vitro peptide stimulation of healthy T cells.

This clonotype qualifies as medium-sized (0.01 to 0.1%). Its antigen has not been determined. No base qualities exist here, and no much larger clone lies one base off it. The CDR3, cysteine through phenylalanine, is 14 amino acids long. Only CDR3 DNA is held: 42 bases, read in frame from base 1. V was cut back by 3 bases and J by 5 bases, leaving a gap of 14 bases between them. CDR1 and CDR2 (SGHRS, YFSETQ) derive from the germline V gene. Total RNA was extracted from the cultured T cells with TRIzol reagent. TCRbeta libraries were amplified from RNA using 5' rapid amplification of cDNA ends (5'RACE). Library concentration and integrity were checked with Qubit, an Agilent instrument, and quantitative PCR before sequencing. A commercial service provider sequenced the qualified libraries on Illumina HiSeq or MiSeq. As for how the authors treated the data: TCR sequences in each sample were identified using MiXCR version 1.8.2. To qualify, a clone needed a CDR3 longer than four amino acids, an in-frame nucleotide length, and no stop codon. A read containing the complete CDR3 structure was counted as an effective read. Expanded clones were validated by RT-PCR with 24 Vbeta primers, GeneScan spectratyping, and Sanger sequencing. The public reads were reprocessed in TCRdb via fastp at Q25 and MiXCR, keeping in-frame beta chains. Rows with a matching CDR3 protein are joined into one entry that keeps the most common DNA and genes. The V and J calls were not made by the authors but by TCRdb's processing. This sample gives 7,500 to 10,000 distinct CDR3 sequences in total; around two fifths of them show up just once. The ten largest clones add up to about 51% of the sample.

CD3+ T cells were initially rested overnight at over 2 million cells/mL in RPMI 1640 lacking fetal bovine serum. MACS immunomagnetic beads were used according to the manufacturer's instructions to isolate CD3+ T cells from PBMCs. Results and caveats for the whole study, not just this receptor: Across the four groups, there were no significant differences in the numbers of Vbeta genes (approximately 64), Jbeta genes (over twelve), VDJ rearrangements, or unique CDR3s. Antigen specificity and function of the expanded clones were not tested directly and required further investigation.

The sequence is built from TRBV5-1 and TRBJ2-5; no D gene can be assigned with confidence. Sequenced sample: CD3+ T cells sorted from blood and cultured. This receptor was taken from a female donor in good health. The DNA is TGCGCCAGCAGCTCCATCCCGGATTCGGAGACCCAGTACTTC. It codes for CASSSIPDSETQYF.